The following is a TCR beta chain sequence with its context. This sample was taken from a study of glioma-infiltrating T cells after dendritic cell vaccination. TCRB CDR3 was amplified from 2 ug genomic DNA or less. Assay used: immunoSEQ multiplex PCR; TCRdb lists only in-frame clones, some missing. The repertoire includes around 58,000 clones, 80% to 85% of them detected once, and about 10% sits in the top ten. The CDR3 is 14 amino acids. The germline CDR1 and CDR2 sequences are LGHNA and YNFKEQ. Trimming pared 0 bases from V and 5 bases from J, leaving 7 bases between. This receptor was identified in a human donor with glioblastoma. The sequencing used blood, collected before dendritic cell vaccination. V usage is TRBV4-2 and J usage is TRBJ2-2; D call uncertain. The CDR3 loop is CASSQDIRTGELFF. CDR3 bases: TGTGCCAGCAGCCAAGATATACGGACCGGGGAGCTGTTTTTT.